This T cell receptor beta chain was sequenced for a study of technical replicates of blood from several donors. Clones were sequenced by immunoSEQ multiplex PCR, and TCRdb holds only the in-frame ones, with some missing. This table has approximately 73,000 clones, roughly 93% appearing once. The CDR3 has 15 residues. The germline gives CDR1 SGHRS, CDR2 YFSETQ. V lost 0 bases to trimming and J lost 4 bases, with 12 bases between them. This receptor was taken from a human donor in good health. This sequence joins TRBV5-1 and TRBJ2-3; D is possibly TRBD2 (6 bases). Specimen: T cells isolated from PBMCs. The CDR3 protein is CASSLAWRRADTQYF. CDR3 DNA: TGCGCCAGCAGCTTGGCCTGGCGGAGGGCAGATACGCAGTATTTT.